The T cell receptor beta chain described here comes from a study of CD4 T cells in relation to SARS-CoV-2 and coronaviruses. Across the whole study: The restricting HLA molecule for shared crossreactive spike epitopes was mapped.

Note on this clone: Its antigen is as yet unknown.

This CDR3 has 16 amino acids. Per germline, CDR1 SGHRS and CDR2 YFSETQ. Unmatched junction bases numbered 7, after V lost 7 bases and J lost 1 base. Regarding the study as a whole: This crossreactivity analysis covered spike protein alone, no other viral proteins.

The unexposed donors gave CD4+ T cells in 2011-2018, prior to COVID-19. Naive and memory CD4+ T cells were separated from cryopreserved PBMCs. Naive and memory CD4+ T cell DNA was deep-sequenced without culture. Assay: immunoSEQ multiplex PCR; the TCRdb copy retains only in-frame clones and omits some. The sample carries 60,000 or so clones, about 95% recorded once. This receptor was taken from a human donor in good health. Sequenced input: naive CD4+ T cells from PBMCs. Subset reported: naive CD4+ T cells isolated by negative enrichment. The chain joins TRBV5-1 to TRBJ2-2; 10 bases are shared with TRBD2. CDR3: CASGLAGGRNTGELFF. For the CDR3, the DNA is TGCGCCAGCGGATTAGCGGGAGGCCGGAACACCGGGGAGCTGTTTTTT.